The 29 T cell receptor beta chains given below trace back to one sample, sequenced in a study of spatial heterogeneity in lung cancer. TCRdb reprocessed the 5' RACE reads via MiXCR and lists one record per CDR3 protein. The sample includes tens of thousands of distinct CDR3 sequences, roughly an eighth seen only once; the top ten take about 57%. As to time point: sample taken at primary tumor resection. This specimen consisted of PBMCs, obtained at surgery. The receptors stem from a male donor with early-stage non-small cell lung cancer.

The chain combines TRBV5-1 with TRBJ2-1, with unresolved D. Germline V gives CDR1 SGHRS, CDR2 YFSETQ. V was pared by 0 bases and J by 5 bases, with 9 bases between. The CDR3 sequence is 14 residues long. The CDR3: CASSLEHPNNEQFF. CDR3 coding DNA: TGCGCCAGCAGCTTGGAACATCCGAACAATGAGCAGTTCTTC. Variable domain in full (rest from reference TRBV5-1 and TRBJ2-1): KAGVTQTPRYLIKTRGQQVTLSCSPISGHRSVSWYQQTPGQGLQFLFEYFSETQRNKGNFPGRFSGRQFSNSRSEMNVSTLELGDSALYLCASSLEHPNNEQFFGPGTRLTVL.

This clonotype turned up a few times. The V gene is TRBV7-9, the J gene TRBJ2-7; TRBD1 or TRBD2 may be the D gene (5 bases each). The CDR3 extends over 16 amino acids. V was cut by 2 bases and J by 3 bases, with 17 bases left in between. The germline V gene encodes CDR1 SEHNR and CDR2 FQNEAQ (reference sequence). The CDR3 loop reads CASSLRGDIRGYEQYF. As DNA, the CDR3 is TGTGCCAGCAGCTTAAGGGGAGACATAAGGGGCTACGAGCAGTACTTC.

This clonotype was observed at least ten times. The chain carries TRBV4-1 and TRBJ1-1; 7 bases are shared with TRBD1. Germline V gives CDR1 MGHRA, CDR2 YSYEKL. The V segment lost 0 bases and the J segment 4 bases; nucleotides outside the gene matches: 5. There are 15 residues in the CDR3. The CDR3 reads CASSQDARGGTEAFF. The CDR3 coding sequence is TGCGCCAGCAGCCAAGATGCCAGGGGGGGCACTGAAGCTTTCTTT.

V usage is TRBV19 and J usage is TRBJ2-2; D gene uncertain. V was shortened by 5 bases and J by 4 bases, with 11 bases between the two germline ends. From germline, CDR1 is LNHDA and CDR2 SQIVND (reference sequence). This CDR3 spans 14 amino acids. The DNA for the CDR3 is TGTGCCAGTAGTCCTCTGGAGCGCACCGGGGAGCTGTTTTTT. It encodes CASSPLERTGELFF. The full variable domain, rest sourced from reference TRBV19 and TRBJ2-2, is DGGITQSPKYLFRKEGQNVTLSCEQNLNHDAMYWYRQDPGQGLRLIYYSQIVNDFQKGDIAEGYSVSREKKESFPLTVTSAQKNPTAFYLCASSPLERTGELFFGEGSRLTVL.

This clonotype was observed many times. The CDR3 coding sequence is TGCAGCGGGACTAGCGGAAGCACAGATACGCAGTATTTT. Encoded protein: CSGTSGSTDTQYF. This rearrangement joins TRBV29-1 to TRBJ2-3; 10 bases are shared with TRBD2. Per the germline V gene, CDR1 is SQVTM and CDR2 is ANQGSEA. The CDR3 has 13 residues. Germline trimming cut 7 bases from V and 0 bases from J; bases unmatched to any gene: 1.

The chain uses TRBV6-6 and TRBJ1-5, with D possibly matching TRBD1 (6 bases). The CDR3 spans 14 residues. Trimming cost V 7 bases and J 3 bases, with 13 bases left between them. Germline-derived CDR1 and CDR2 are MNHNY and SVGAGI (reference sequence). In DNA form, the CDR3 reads TGTGCCAGCACTAGAAACAGGGACAATCAGCCCCAGCATTTT. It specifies CASTRNRDNQPQHF.

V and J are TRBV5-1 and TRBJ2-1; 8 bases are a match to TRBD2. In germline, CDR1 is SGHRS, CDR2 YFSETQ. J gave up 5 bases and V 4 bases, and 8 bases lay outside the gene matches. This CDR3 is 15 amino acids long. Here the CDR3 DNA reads TGCGCCAGCAGCCCCCGCGCGGGGGGAAACAATGAGCAGTTCTTC. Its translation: CASSPRAGGNNEQFF.

The CDR3 bases are TGCAGCTCTAGTGAAACAGGGGTCGAAGCTTTCTTT. It translates to CSSSETGVEAFF. This chain uses TRBV29-1 with TRBJ1-1, with 7 bases lining up with TRBD1. The CDR3 is made up of 12 amino acids. After removal of 8 bases from V and 8 bases from J, the junction contained 11 bases not matched to a gene. Germline V gives CDR1 SQVTM, CDR2 ANQGSEA.

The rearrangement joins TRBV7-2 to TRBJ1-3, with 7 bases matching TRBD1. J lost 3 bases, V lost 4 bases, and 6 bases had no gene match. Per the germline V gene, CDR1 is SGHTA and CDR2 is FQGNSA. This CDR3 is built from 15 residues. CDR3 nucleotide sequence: TGTGCCAGCAGCTCAGACAGGGCGTATGGAAACACCATATATTTT. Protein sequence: CASSSDRAYGNTIYF.

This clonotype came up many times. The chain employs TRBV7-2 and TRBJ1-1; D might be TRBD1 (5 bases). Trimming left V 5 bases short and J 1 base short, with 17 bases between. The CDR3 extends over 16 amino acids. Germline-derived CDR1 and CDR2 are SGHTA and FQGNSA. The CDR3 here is CASSPGTGLSNTEAFF. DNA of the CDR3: TGTGCCAGCAGCCCCGGCACAGGCCTCTCGAACACTGAAGCTTTCTTT.

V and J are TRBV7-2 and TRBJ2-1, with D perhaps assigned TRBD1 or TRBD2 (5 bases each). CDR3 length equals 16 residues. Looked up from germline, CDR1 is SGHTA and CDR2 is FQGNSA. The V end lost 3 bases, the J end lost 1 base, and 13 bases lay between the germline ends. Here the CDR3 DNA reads TGTGCCAGCAGCTTCCTAGACTGGGGGTCCTACAATGAGCAGTTCTTC. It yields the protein CASSFLDWGSYNEQFF.

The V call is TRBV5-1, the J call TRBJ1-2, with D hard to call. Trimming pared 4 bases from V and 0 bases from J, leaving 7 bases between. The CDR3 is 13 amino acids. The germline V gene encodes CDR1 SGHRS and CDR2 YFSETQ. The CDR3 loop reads CASSARTNYGYTF. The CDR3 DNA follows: TGCGCCAGCAGCGCTAGAACTAACTATGGCTACACCTTC. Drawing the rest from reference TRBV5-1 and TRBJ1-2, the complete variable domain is KAGVTQTPRYLIKTRGQQVTLSCSPISGHRSVSWYQQTPGQGLQFLFEYFSETQRNKGNFPGRFSGRQFSNSRSEMNVSTLELGDSALYLCASSARTNYGYTFGSGTRLTVV.

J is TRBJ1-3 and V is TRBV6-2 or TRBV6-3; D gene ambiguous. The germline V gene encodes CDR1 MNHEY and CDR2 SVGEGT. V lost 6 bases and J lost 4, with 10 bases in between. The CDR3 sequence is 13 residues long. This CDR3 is CASSRYRGNTIYF. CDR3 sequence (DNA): TGTGCCAGCAGCCGCTACAGAGGAAACACCATATATTTT.

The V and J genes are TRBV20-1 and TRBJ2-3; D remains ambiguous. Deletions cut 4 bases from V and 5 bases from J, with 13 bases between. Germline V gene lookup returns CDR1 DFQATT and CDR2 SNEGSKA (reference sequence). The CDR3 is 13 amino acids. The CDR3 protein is CSATLSREDTQYF. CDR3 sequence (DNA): TGCAGTGCTACCCTATCCCGTGAAGATACGCAGTATTTT.

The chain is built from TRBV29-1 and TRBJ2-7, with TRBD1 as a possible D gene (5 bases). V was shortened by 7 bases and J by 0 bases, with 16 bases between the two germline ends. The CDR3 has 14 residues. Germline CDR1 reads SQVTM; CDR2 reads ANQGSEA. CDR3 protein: CSAMKTESSYEQYF. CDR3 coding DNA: TGCAGCGCTATGAAGACAGAGAGCTCCTACGAGCAGTACTTC.

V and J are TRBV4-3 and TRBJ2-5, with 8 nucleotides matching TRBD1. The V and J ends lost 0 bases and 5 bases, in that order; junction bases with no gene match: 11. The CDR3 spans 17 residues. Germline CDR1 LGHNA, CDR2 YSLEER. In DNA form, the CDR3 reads TGCGCCAGCAGCCAAGATAACGCGAGGACAGGGCAGGAGACCCAGTACTTC. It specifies CASSQDNARTGQETQYF.

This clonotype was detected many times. DNA of the CDR3: TGTGCCAGCGGAGGCCCCCGGGAGGGCCGCACAGATACGCAGTATTTT. This gives the protein CASGGPREGRTDTQYF. The V and J genes are TRBV6-5 and TRBJ2-3; 8 bases fit TRBD2. Trimming at V came to 8 bases and at J to 1 base, leaving 11 bases not matched to a gene. CDR3 length equals 16 residues. Germline assignment: CDR1 MNHEY and CDR2 SVGAGI.

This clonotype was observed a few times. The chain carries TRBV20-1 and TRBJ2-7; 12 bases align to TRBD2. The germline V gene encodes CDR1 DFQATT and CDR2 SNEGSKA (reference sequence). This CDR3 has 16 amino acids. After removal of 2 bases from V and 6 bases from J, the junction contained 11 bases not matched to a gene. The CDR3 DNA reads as TGCAGTGCTAGAACCGCTAGCGGGAGGGCCGGATCCGAGCAGTACTTC. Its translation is CSARTASGRAGSEQYF.

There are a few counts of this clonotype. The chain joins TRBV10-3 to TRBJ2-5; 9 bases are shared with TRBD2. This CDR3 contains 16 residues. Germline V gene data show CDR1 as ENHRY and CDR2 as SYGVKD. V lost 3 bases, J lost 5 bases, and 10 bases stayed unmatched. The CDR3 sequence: CAISDAGGPVAETQYF. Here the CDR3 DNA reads TGTGCCATCAGTGATGCGGGGGGGCCGGTCGCGGAGACCCAGTACTTC.

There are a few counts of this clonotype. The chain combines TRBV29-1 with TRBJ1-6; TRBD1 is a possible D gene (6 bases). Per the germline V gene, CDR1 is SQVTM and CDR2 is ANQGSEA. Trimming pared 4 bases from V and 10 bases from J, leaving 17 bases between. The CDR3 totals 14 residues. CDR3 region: CSVASGAPDSPLHF. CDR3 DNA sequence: TGCAGCGTTGCGTCGGGGGCGCCGGACTCACCCCTCCACTTT. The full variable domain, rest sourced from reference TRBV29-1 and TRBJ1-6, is SAVISQKPSRDICQRGTSLTIQCQVDSQVTMMFWYRQQPGQSLTLIATANQGSEATYESGFVIDKFPISRPNLTFSTLTVSNMSPEDSSIYLCSVASGAPDSPLHFGNGTRLTVT.

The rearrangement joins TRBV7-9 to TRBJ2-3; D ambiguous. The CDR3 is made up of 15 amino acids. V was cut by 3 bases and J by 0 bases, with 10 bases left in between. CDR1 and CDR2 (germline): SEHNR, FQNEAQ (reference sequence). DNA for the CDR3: TGTGCCAGCAGCTTTGGGGTGGGAAGCACAGATACGCAGTATTTT. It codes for CASSFGVGSTDTQYF.

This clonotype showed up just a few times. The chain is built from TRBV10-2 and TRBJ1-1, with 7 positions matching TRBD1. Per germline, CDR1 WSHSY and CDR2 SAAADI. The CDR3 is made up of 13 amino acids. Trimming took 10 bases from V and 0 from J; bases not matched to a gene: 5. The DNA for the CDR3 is TGCGCCACCCAGGGACAGATGAACACTGAAGCTTTCTTT. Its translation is CATQGQMNTEAFF.

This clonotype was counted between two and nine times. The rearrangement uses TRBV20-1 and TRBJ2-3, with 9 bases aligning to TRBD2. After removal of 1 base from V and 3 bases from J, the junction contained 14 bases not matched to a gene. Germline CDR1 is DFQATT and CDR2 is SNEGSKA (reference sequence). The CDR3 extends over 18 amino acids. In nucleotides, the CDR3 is TGCAGTGCTAGAGTGTCAACTGGCGGGAGGGCCTTGACAGATACGCAGTATTTT. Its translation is CSARVSTGGRALTDTQYF.

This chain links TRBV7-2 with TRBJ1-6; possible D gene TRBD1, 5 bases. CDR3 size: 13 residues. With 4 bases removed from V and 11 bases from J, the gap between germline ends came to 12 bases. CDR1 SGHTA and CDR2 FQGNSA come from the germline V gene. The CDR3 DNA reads TGTGCCAGCAGCTCGGACACTGGGGCACCCCTCCACTTT. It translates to CASSSDTGAPLHF.

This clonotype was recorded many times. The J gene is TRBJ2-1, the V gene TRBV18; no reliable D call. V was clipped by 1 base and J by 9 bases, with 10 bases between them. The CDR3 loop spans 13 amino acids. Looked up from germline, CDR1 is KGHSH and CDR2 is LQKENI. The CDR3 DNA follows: TGTGCCAGCTCACCACGAGACGCGGCTGAGCAGTTCTTC. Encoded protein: CASSPRDAAEQFF.

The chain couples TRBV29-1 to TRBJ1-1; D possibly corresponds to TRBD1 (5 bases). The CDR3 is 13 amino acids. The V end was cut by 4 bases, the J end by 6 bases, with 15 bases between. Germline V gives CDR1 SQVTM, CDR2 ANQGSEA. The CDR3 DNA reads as TGCAGCGTTGGAATAGGGGCGTCTCCTGAAGCTTTCTTT. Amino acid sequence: CSVGIGASPEAFF.

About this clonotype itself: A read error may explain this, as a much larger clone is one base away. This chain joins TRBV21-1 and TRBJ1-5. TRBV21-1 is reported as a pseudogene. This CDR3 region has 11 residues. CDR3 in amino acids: CASSKVRPRHF. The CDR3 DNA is TGTGCCAGCAGCAAAGTGAGGCCCCGGCATTTT.

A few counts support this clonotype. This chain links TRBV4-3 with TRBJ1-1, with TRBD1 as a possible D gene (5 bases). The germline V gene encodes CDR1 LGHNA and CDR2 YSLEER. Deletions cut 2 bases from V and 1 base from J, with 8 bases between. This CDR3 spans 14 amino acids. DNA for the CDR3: TGCGCCAGCAGCCAATCCAGGGAGAACACTGAAGCTTTCTTT. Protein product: CASSQSRENTEAFF.

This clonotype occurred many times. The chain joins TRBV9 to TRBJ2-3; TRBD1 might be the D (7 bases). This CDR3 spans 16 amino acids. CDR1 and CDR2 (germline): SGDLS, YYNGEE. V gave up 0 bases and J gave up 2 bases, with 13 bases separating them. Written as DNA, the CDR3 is TGTGCCAGCAGCGTAGGGAGGGGGCCATACACAGATACGCAGTATTTT. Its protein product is CASSVGRGPYTDTQYF.